This TCR beta chain was found in a study of post-analysis software for immune sequencing data. The overall study: Relapsing-remitting, secondary progressive and progressive-relapsing forms made up the multiple sclerosis disease courses. Study-wide results and caveats: TRBV segments more frequent in patients than in controls numbered roughly 5 and included TRBV5-6, TRBV5-1 and TRBV20-1.

Unique molecular identifiers tagged the TCR beta cDNA libraries. MiXCR, applied by TCRdb to the PCR reads, yields one record per CDR3 protein. The data hold about 770,000 distinct CDR3 sequences, with roughly 46% observed a single time. This clonotype was picked up a small number of times. Its antigen is currently unknown. The V gene end was trimmed by 6 bases and the J gene end by 2 bases; junction bases not matched to a gene: 10. CDR3 length equals 15 residues. Germline V lookup: CDR1 MNHEY, CDR2 SMNVEV (reference sequence). V and J are TRBV27 and TRBJ2-7; 7 bases line up with TRBD2. The receptor's source is a girl under 18 with multiple sclerosis. Source material: blood. DNA for the CDR3: TGTGCCAGCAGCCTCCTAGCGGAAAAGACCTACGAGCAGTACTTC. It encodes CASSLLAEKTYEQYF.